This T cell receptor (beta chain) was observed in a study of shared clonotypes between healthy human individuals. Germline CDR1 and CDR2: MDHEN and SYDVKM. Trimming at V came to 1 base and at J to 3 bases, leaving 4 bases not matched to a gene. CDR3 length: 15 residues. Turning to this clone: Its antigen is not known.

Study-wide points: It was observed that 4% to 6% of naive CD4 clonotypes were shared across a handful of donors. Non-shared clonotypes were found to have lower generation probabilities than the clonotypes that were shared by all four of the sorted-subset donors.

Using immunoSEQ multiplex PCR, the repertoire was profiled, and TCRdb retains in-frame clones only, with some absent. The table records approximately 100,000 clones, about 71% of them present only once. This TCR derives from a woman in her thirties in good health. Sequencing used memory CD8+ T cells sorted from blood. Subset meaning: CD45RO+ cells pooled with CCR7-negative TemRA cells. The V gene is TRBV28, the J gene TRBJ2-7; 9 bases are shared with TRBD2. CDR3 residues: CASSLLAGASYEQYF. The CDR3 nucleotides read TGTGCCAGCAGTTTATTAGCGGGAGCAAGCTACGAGCAGTACTTC.